The entry that follows covers one T cell receptor beta chain sequence. The antigen is unknown. The data belong to a study of CD4 T cells in relation to SARS-CoV-2 and coronaviruses. Looking at the study overall: TCR beta CDR3s were sequenced after approximately 9-day antigen culture of PBMCs.

Trimming removed 5 bases from V and 5 bases from J; junction bases left unmatched: 3. This CDR3 spans 15 amino acids. CDR1 and CDR2 (germline): SEHNR, FQNEAQ (reference sequence). Assay used: immunoSEQ multiplex PCR; TCRdb lists only in-frame clones, some missing. The sample contains approximately 41,000 clones, roughly 73% of which appear only once. Naive or memory CD4+ cells were cultured 1:1 with T cell-depleted PBMCs plus CEF. The sample consisted of memory CD4+ T cells from PBMCs, cultured in vitro. This TCR derives from an adult with COVID-19. V is TRBV7-9 and J is TRBJ2-2; TRBD2 agrees at 12 bases. CDR3 DNA sequence: TGTGCCAGCAGCGCAACTAGCGGGAGGACCGGGGAGCTGTTTTTT. Encoded protein: CASSATSGRTGELFF. Variable domain in full (rest from reference TRBV7-9 and TRBJ2-2): DTGVSQNPRHKITKRGQNVTFRCDPISEHNRLYWYRQTLGQGPEFLTYFQNEAQLEKSRLLSDRFSAERPKGSFSTLEIQRTEQGDSAMYLCASSATSGRTGELFFGEGSRLTVL.